This TCR beta chain stems from a study of cytomegalovirus exposure and HLA in healthy donors. Across the whole study: Membership in the Caucasian-associated ancestry cluster was found for 75% to 90% of fewer than 450 genotyped donors. Broader study findings: TCR sequences were mostly rare, though some public TCRs occurred in many donors. By HLA locus, TCR association rates varied in a later analysis, with DRB1 showing the most and HLA-C the fewest. For presence/absence analyses, sequencing depth was assumed to be roughly uniform across donors.

About this clone itself: What it binds is unknown.

In the PCR, 60 Vbeta and 13 Jbeta primers were used. Sequencing used immunoSEQ multiplex PCR; TCRdb keeps in-frame clones, though not all of them. This table has 130,000 to 150,000 clones, roughly four fifths appearing once. CDR3 size: 16 residues. The germline CDR1 and CDR2 sequences are WSHSY and SAAADI. The V segment lost 6 bases and the J segment 5 bases; nucleotides outside the gene matches: 13. The TCR sequence derives from a middle-aged man in good health and CMV-seropositive. What was sequenced was PBMCs. The chain couples TRBV10-2 to TRBJ2-7; the match to TRBD2 covers 10 bases. The CDR3 DNA reads TGCGCCAGCAGGGGGACCTCTAGCGGGAGTAAGAACGAGCAGTACTTC. Protein product: CASRGTSSGSKNEQYF.